Below are 9 T cell receptor beta chains sequenced from a single sample in a study of blood T cell repertoires in COVID-19. Some clones are missing from TCRdb's copy, which holds only in-frame ones; the method was immunoSEQ multiplex PCR. The repertoire includes 300,000 or so clones, more than 80% of them detected once, and approximately 3.3% sits in the top ten. Sequenced: peripheral blood. Receptor source: a woman in her 40s with acute or convalescent COVID-19.

This chain uses TRBV27 with TRBJ1-2, with D perhaps TRBD1 (5 bases). This CDR3 comprises 14 residues. V gave up 5 bases and J gave up 0 bases, with 10 bases separating them. Germline V gives CDR1 MNHEY, CDR2 SMNVEV (reference sequence). CDR3 bases: TGTGCCAGCAGTAGCAAGGGGACTAACTATGGCTACACCTTC. Its protein product is CASSSKGTNYGYTF.

The V gene is TRBV5-1, the J gene TRBJ1-2; D gene ambiguous. V lost 1 base and J lost 3, with 10 bases in between. The CDR3 has 14 residues. Germline CDR1 reads SGHRS; CDR2 reads YFSETQ. CDR3 DNA sequence: TGCGCCAGCAGCTTGAGCGGACGCCACTATGGCTACACCTTC. This translates into CASSLSGRHYGYTF.

This chain joins TRBV5-1 and TRBJ1-4; the D is unclear. Germline values: CDR1 SGHRS, CDR2 YFSETQ. V lost 7 bases, J lost 8 bases, and 12 bases lay in between. This CDR3 contains 12 residues. Here the CDR3 reads CASLKTREKLFF. The CDR3 nucleotides read TGCGCCAGCCTCAAGACGAGGGAAAAACTGTTTTTT. Full variable domain (missing parts from reference TRBV5-1 and TRBJ1-4): KAGVTQTPRYLIKTRGQQVTLSCSPISGHRSVSWYQQTPGQGLQFLFEYFSETQRNKGNFPGRFSGRQFSNSRSEMNVSTLELGDSALYLCASLKTREKLFFGSGTQLSVL.

The J gene is TRBJ2-7, the V gene TRBV5-5; 11 bases align to TRBD1. This CDR3 comprises 15 residues. Germline-derived CDR1 and CDR2 are SGHKS and YYEKEE (reference sequence). The ends lost 5 bases at V and 2 bases at J; junction bases unmatched: 6. This chain's CDR3 is CASSSGTGGTYEQYV. The CDR3 nucleotides are TGTGCCAGCAGTTCCGGGACAGGGGGGACCTACGAGCAGTACGTC.

The chain uses TRBV2 and TRBJ2-1; 9 positions agree with TRBD1. With 7 bases clipped from V and 0 bases from J, the junction kept 16 bases outside the gene matches. This CDR3 has 19 residues. Germline values: CDR1 SNHLY, CDR2 FYNNEI. The CDR3 DNA sequence: TGTGCCAGCAAGGGACAGGGAGTTTTGGTTGATAGCTCCTACAATGAGCAGTTCTTC. This sequence encodes CASKGQGVLVDSSYNEQFF.

The J gene is TRBJ1-3, the V gene TRBV5-5, with TRBD1 matching 7 bases. CDR1 is SGHKS, CDR2 YYEKEE, per germline (reference sequence). CDR3 length: 15 residues. V shed 0 bases and J 4 bases; nucleotides not matched to a gene: 4. In DNA form, the CDR3 reads TGTGCCAGCAGCTTGGCAGGGGGAAGCGGAAACACCATATATTTT. It encodes CASSLAGGSGNTIYF.

V usage is TRBV6-1 and J usage is TRBJ2-3; D is ambiguous. Germline lookup yields CDR1 MNHNS and CDR2 SASEGT. V was trimmed by 2 bases and J by 0 bases, leaving 12 bases between them. This CDR3 has 16 residues. Here the CDR3 reads CASSEFSDSSTDTQYF. CDR3 DNA sequence: TGTGCCAGCAGTGAATTTTCAGACTCAAGCACAGATACGCAGTATTTT.

This clone showed up just once. J is TRBJ1-2 and V is TRBV27; 9 nucleotides agree with TRBD1. CDR3 size: 15 residues. Germline CDR1 MNHEY, CDR2 SMNVEV (reference sequence). The trim removed 5 bases at V and 1 base at J, leaving 5 bases unmatched. The CDR3 reads CASSHPGQGNYGYTF. CDR3 nucleotide sequence: TGTGCCAGCAGTCACCCGGGACAGGGTAACTATGGCTACACCTTC.

This chain links TRBV6-6 with TRBJ1-6; TRBD1 might be the D (5 bases). V shed 5 bases and J shed 2 bases, with 10 bases lying between them. From germline, CDR1 is MNHNY and CDR2 SVGAGI (reference sequence). The CDR3 extends over 15 amino acids. CDR3 sequence reads: CASSRRGPYNSPLHF. As DNA, the CDR3 is TGTGCCAGCAGTAGGAGGGGTCCCTATAATTCACCCCTCCACTTT.